These 15 T cell receptor beta chains share one sample of origin, sequenced in a study of regulatory T cells in long-lasting Graves disease. TCR beta libraries were built with iRepertoire HTBI primers and Arm-PCR of CDR3 regions. Each CDR3 protein gets one entry after TCRdb re-called the multiplex PCR reads with MiXCR. The data hold roughly 400,000 distinct CDR3 sequences, with around 17% observed a single time. Time point of the sample: newly diagnosed GD, antithyroid drugs for less than 3 months. PBMCs were the source of the RNA used for TCR sequencing. This same sample was also taken into another study, of T cells in Graves' hyperthyroidism and ophthalmopathy.

The sample in question was peripheral blood mononuclear cells (PBMCs), obtained at new diagnosis, from a patient treated with antithyroid drugs. The receptors were gathered from a woman younger than 35 with Graves disease.

This clonotype has a count of ten or more. The chain uses TRBV7-3 and TRBJ2-5; the D gene is possibly TRBD2 (6 bases). The CDR3 covers 17 residues. The V gene's germline CDR1 is SGHTA and CDR2 FQGTGA. The V end lost 2 bases, the J end lost 1 base, and 17 bases lay between the germline ends. CDR3 bases: TGTGCCAGCAGCTTAGGGGTCAACGGGGGAGGCCAAGAGACCCAGTACTTC. It translates to CASSLGVNGGGQETQYF.

This clonotype was seen many times. This chain connects TRBV6-1 to TRBJ2-7, with 10 bases lining up with TRBD1. Trimming at V came to 5 bases and at J to 4 bases, leaving 11 bases not matched to a gene. The CDR3 contains 16 residues. From germline, CDR1 is MNHNS and CDR2 SASEGT. For the CDR3, the DNA is TGTGCCAGCAGTAGCCTCGACAGGGGGCTTACTTACGAGCAGTACTTC. Its translation: CASSSLDRGLTYEQYF.

This clonotype came up many times. The V call is TRBV10-3, the J call TRBJ2-7, with TRBD2 matching 14 bases. Germline trimming cut 2 bases from V and 0 bases from J; bases unmatched to any gene: 6. Germline CDR1 reads ENHRY; CDR2 reads SYGVKD. There are 18 residues in the CDR3. CDR3 nucleotide sequence: TGTGCCATCAGTGAGGCACCGGGGACTAGCGGGAGCTCCTACGAGCAGTACTTC. This codes for CAISEAPGTSGSSYEQYF.

This clonotype occurred many times. The chain carries TRBV5-1 and TRBJ2-2; D is ambiguous. This CDR3 is built from 14 residues. Germline CDR1 reads SGHRS; CDR2 reads YFSETQ. V lost 1 base, J lost 2 bases, and 6 bases lay in between. The CDR3 spells CASSLNSNTGELFF. For the CDR3, the DNA is TGCGCCAGCAGCTTGAATAGTAACACCGGGGAGCTGTTTTTT.

This clonotype has just a few counts. One end of the junction does not line up with germline, which may come from a read error. This chain uses TRBV28 with TRBJ1-6, with a tentative D call TRBD1 (6 bases). The CDR3 contains 15 residues. CDR1 is MDHEN, CDR2 SYDVKM, per germline. The CDR3 bases are TGTGCCAGCAGCACAGGGCCCTCCTATAATTCACCCCCCCACTTT. Protein product: CASSTGPSYNSPPHF.

This clonotype was detected many times. V gene TRBV27 combines with J gene TRBJ1-6, with D possibly being TRBD1 (5 bases). CDR1 and CDR2 (germline): MNHEY, SMNVEV (reference sequence). V was pared by 6 bases and J by 13 bases, with 13 bases between. This CDR3 has 12 residues. As DNA, the CDR3 is TGTGCCAGCAGCGAGGGGTCGCGTCCCCTCCACTTT. This translates into CASSEGSRPLHF.

The CDR3 DNA is TGTGCCAGTAGTATTTCTCCATCCGCAGTGGGCAGTGAGCAGTTCTTC. This sequence encodes CASSISPSAVGSEQFF. The rearrangement links TRBV19 to TRBJ2-1; no firm D call. The CDR3 is 16 residues long. Germline loops: CDR1 LNHDA, CDR2 SQIVND (reference sequence). Trimming shortened V by 3 bases and J by 9 bases, and 21 bases separated the two germline ends.

This clonotype was observed at least ten times. This chain links TRBV6-4 with TRBJ2-2, with D unresolved. CDR3 size: 13 residues. CDR1 and CDR2 from the germline V gene are MRHNA and SNTAGT. Trimming cost V 2 bases and J 8 bases, with 9 bases left between them. The CDR3 DNA is TGTGCCAGCAGTGACCGTCCAGAGGGGGAGCTGTTTTTT. It specifies CASSDRPEGELFF.

This clonotype was seen more than once but under ten times. The CDR3 DNA reads as TGTGCCAGCAGTGAAAGCGGGGTTCAGGAGCGGCTCGGACCCCCCTACGAGCAGTACTTC. It is translated as CASSESGVQERLGPPYEQYF. The rearrangement links TRBV25-1 to TRBJ2-3, with 7 bases lining up with TRBD2. The better agreement between TRBJ2-7 and the DNA end casts doubt on the J call. CDR3 length: 20 residues. Germline V CDR1 and CDR2: MGHDK, SYGVNS.

A few counts support this clonotype. The chain uses TRBV15 and TRBJ1-5, with TRBD1 matching over 7 bases. The CDR3 is 13 residues long. V gave up 6 bases and J gave up 7 bases; unmatched junction bases: 6. Germline values: CDR1 LNHNV, CDR2 YYDKDF (reference sequence). The CDR3 DNA follows: TGTGCCACCAGGCTAACGACAGGGCAGCCCCAGCATTTT. It specifies CATRLTTGQPQHF.

CDR3 protein: CSARQGGNSPLHF. CDR3 DNA sequence: TGCAGCGCCCGACAGGGGGGTAATTCACCCCTCCACTTT. The gene calls are TRBV29-1 and TRBJ1-6; 9 bases match TRBD1. Germline V gene sequence: CDR1 SQVTM, CDR2 ANQGSEA. The CDR3 has 13 amino acids. With V trimmed by 7 bases and J by 6 bases, 4 bases remained unmatched.

The CDR3, as DNA: TGCGCCAGCAGCTCCCTCGGGGGTAGAGAGACCCAGTACTTC. Translating gives CASSSLGGRETQYF. The J gene is TRBJ2-5, the V gene TRBV5-1, with TRBD2 as a possible D gene (6 bases). Trimming took 3 bases from V and 4 from J, leaving 13 bases between them. The CDR3 is made up of 14 amino acids. Germline CDR1 is SGHRS and CDR2 is YFSETQ.

Ten or more counts support this clonotype. V usage is TRBV15 and J usage is TRBJ2-3, with TRBD2 matching over 7 bases. V lost 2 bases and J lost 3; bases outside the gene matches: 5. Per the germline V gene, CDR1 is LNHNV and CDR2 is YYDKDF (reference sequence). CDR3 length: 15 residues. CDR3 amino acids: CATSRLASGTDTQYF. DNA for the CDR3: TGTGCCACCAGCAGATTGGCTAGCGGTACAGATACGCAGTATTTT.

This clonotype occurred many times. The chain has TRBV24-1 and TRBJ2-1, with 9 bases fitting TRBD2. This CDR3 is built from 16 residues. The V and J ends lost 4 bases and 4 bases, in that order; junction bases with no gene match: 7. CDR1 is KGHDR and CDR2 is SFDVKD in the germline V gene. The CDR3 DNA sequence: TGTGCCACCAGTGACCGTACTAGCGGGCTATACAATGAGCAGTTCTTC. Protein sequence: CATSDRTSGLYNEQFF.

This clonotype appeared many times. The J gene is TRBJ2-3, the V gene TRBV20-1; no firm D call. Trimming took off 4 bases at V and 8 bases at J, with 16 bases between the two ends. This CDR3 has 13 amino acids. The V gene's germline CDR1 is DFQATT and CDR2 SNEGSKA (reference sequence). The CDR3 sequence is CSATRDTSATQYF. DNA for the CDR3: TGCAGTGCTACTCGCGACACCTCAGCTACGCAGTATTTT.